These 25 T cell receptor beta chains came from one sample sequenced in a study of shared clonotypes between healthy human individuals (dated by TCRdb to 2018 to 2021). The library was built by means of the immunoSEQ multiplex PCR assay. The source is immuneACCESS, and TCRdb retained only in-frame sequences with V and J called. Part of the clones is not carried over; for the studies checked, unresolved V genes explain less than half of this, and the remainder is unexplained. The sample table contains about 2.3 million clones; only one count was recorded for around 90% of them. The ten largest make up 0.37% of the sample. The specimen sequenced was naive CD4+ T cells from PBMCs. The cell subset or site label on this specimen signifies: CD45RA+ positively selected. The receptors derive from a man aged 18-30 years in good health. Some clones in this sample may be carry-over from other donors' samples.

This chain connects TRBV9 to TRBJ2-7, with D perhaps matching TRBD1 (6 bases). The V gene's germline CDR1 is SGDLS and CDR2 YYNGEE. There are 12 residues in the CDR3. Trimming took off 3 bases at V and 6 bases at J, with 10 bases between the two ends. The DNA for the CDR3 is TGTGCCAGCAGCGGGCAGGGGCGCGAGCAGTACTTC. It encodes CASSGQGREQYF. The full variable domain, in which reference TRBV9 and TRBJ2-7 provide the parts outside the CDR3, is DSGVTQTPKHLITATGQRVTLRCSPRSGDLSVYWYQQSLDQGLQFLIQYYNGEERAKGNILERFSAQQFPDLHSELNLSSLELGDSALYFCASSGQGREQYFGPGTRLTVT.

This sequence joins TRBV6-1 and TRBJ2-7; TRBD1 matches 7 bases. V was clipped by 3 bases and J by 2 bases; unmatched bases: 4. Germline V lookup: CDR1 MNHNS, CDR2 SASEGT. CDR3 length: 14 amino acids. CDR3 DNA sequence: TGTGCCAGCAGTGATACAGGGGCCACCTACGAGCAGTACTTC. This gives the protein CASSDTGATYEQYF.

The gene calls are TRBV25-1 and TRBJ2-2, with TRBD1 matching 8 bases. The germline gives CDR1 MGHDK, CDR2 SYGVNS. CDR3 length equals 15 residues. With 1 base clipped from V and 6 bases from J, the junction kept 4 bases outside the gene matches. The CDR3 DNA reads as TGTGCCAGCAGTGAATTGCAGGGGGCCCCCGGGGAGCTGTTTTTT. Translating it yields CASSELQGAPGELFF.

The rearrangement links TRBV5-4 to TRBJ2-7; maybe TRBD2 (5 bases). CDR1 SGHNT and CDR2 YYREEE come from the germline V gene (reference sequence). The CDR3 covers 15 residues. Trimming shortened V by 2 bases and J by 0 bases, and 12 bases separated the two germline ends. CDR3 bases: TGTGCCAGCAGCTTTACGGAGGAGGACTCCTACGAGCAGTACTTC. The encoded protein is CASSFTEEDSYEQYF.

The chain links TRBV5-4 to TRBJ1-4, with TRBD1 as a possible D gene (6 bases). The CDR3 is 15 residues long. From germline, CDR1 is SGHNT and CDR2 YYREEE (reference sequence). V was clipped by 4 bases and J by 7 bases, with 17 bases between them. The CDR3 reads CASSPPGRGGEKLFF. The CDR3 DNA is TGTGCCAGCAGCCCCCCGGGGAGGGGGGGTGAAAAACTGTTTTTT.

CDR3 in amino acids: CASSLEASTTQETQYF. The CDR3 bases are TGTGCCAGCAGCTTGGAGGCCAGCACCACCCAAGAGACCCAGTACTTC. The chain couples TRBV7-6 to TRBJ2-5, with D perhaps TRBD2 (5 bases). Germline V lookup: CDR1 SGHVS, CDR2 FNYEAQ. V shed 3 bases and J shed 1 base, with 15 bases lying between them. There are 16 residues in the CDR3.

The CDR3 coding sequence is TGTGCCATTTCGATCTTGGACAGGGCCAATGAGCAGTTCTTC. Translating gives CAISILDRANEQFF. The J gene is TRBJ2-1, the V gene TRBV5-6; 8 bases align to TRBD1. V lost 9 bases, J lost 6 bases, and 11 bases stayed unmatched. CDR3 size: 14 residues. Germline CDR1 and CDR2: SGHDT and YYEEEE.

As regards this clone: Other DNA sequences in the same sample also yield this CDR3. The chain couples TRBV5-1 to TRBJ2-3; no clear D. Trimming took off 1 base at V and 0 bases at J, with 6 bases between the two ends. The length of the CDR3 is 14 residues. Germline V gene sequence: CDR1 SGHRS, CDR2 YFSETQ. CDR3 DNA sequence: TGCGCCAGCAGCTTGCCCGACAGCACAGATACGCAGTATTTT. Translated, it gives CASSLPDSTDTQYF.

A note on this clone: Different DNA sequences within this sample yield the same CDR3. This chain joins TRBV5-1 and TRBJ2-2; 11 bases match TRBD2. V dropped 4 bases and J dropped 1; count of bases not matched to a gene: 3. Germline V gene lookup returns CDR1 SGHRS and CDR2 YFSETQ. CDR3 size: 16 residues. The CDR3 is CASSLLAGGNTGELFF. The CDR3 bases are TGCGCCAGCAGCCTCCTAGCGGGAGGGAACACCGGGGAGCTGTTTTTT.

The chain carries TRBV5-1 and TRBJ2-7; 11 nucleotides agree with TRBD2. Germline CDR1 is SGHRS and CDR2 is YFSETQ. This CDR3 comprises 16 residues. The ends lost 3 bases at V and 2 bases at J; junction bases unmatched: 7. CDR3 sequence reads: CASSYGTSGDTYEQYF. Written as DNA, the CDR3 is TGCGCCAGCAGCTACGGGACTAGCGGAGATACCTACGAGCAGTACTTC. The full variable domain, completed using reference TRBV5-1 and TRBJ2-7, is KAGVTQTPRYLIKTRGQQVTLSCSPISGHRSVSWYQQTPGQGLQFLFEYFSETQRNKGNFPGRFSGRQFSNSRSEMNVSTLELGDSALYLCASSYGTSGDTYEQYFGPGTRLTVT.

The V gene is TRBV29-1, the J gene TRBJ2-3; D unclear. Trimming stripped 7 bases from V and 4 bases from J, with 6 bases between. The germline gives CDR1 SQVTM, CDR2 ANQGSEA. The CDR3 loop spans 10 amino acids. The CDR3 bases are TGCAGCGCCCGCGCAGATACGCAGTATTTT. Its protein product is CSARADTQYF.

This clone was observed a single time. This rearrangement joins TRBV28 to TRBJ1-5; D uncertain. The V and J ends lost 6 bases and 6 bases respectively, with 18 bases between them. From germline, CDR1 is MDHEN and CDR2 SYDVKM. The CDR3 covers 15 residues. This chain's CDR3 is CASSPPPYTTQPQHF. Written as DNA, the CDR3 is TGTGCCAGCAGCCCCCCCCCTTATACGACTCAGCCCCAGCATTTT.

This chain uses TRBV6-6 with TRBJ2-7, with 9 bases matching TRBD1. V lost 6 bases, J lost 2 bases, and 5 bases stayed unmatched. Looked up from germline, CDR1 is MNHNY and CDR2 is SVGAGI (reference sequence). The CDR3 is 14 residues long. The CDR3 DNA reads as TGTGCCAGCAGCCAAGGACAGGGGCCCTACGAGCAGTACTTC. It is translated as CASSQGQGPYEQYF.

This chain joins TRBV14 and TRBJ2-7; 7 bases are a match to TRBD1. The CDR3 runs 15 residues. Germline values: CDR1 SGHDN, CDR2 FVKESK. J gave up 2 bases and V 4 bases, and 8 bases lay outside the gene matches. CDR3 region: CASSLYRDSPYEQYF. The CDR3 DNA reads TGTGCCAGCAGCCTCTACCGGGACAGCCCCTACGAGCAGTACTTC.

The gene calls are TRBV28 and TRBJ1-5, with D maybe TRBD1 (6 bases). The CDR3 extends over 16 amino acids. CDR1 and CDR2 (germline): MDHEN, SYDVKM. Trimming removed 0 bases from V and 7 bases from J, with 16 bases in between. The CDR3, as DNA: TGTGCCAGCAGTTTATGGCGTCAGGGGTTAGGCCAGCCCCAGCATTTT. Translating it yields CASSLWRQGLGQPQHF. Variable domain in full (rest from reference TRBV28 and TRBJ1-5): DVKVTQSSRYLVKRTGEKVFLECVQDMDHENMFWYRQDPGLGLRLIYFSYDVKMKEKGDIPEGYSVSREKKERFSLILESASTNQTSMYLCASSLWRQGLGQPQHFGDGTRLSIL.

This chain connects TRBV27 to TRBJ2-7, with 9 bases aligning to TRBD2. Germline CDR1 MNHEY, CDR2 SMNVEV (reference sequence). The CDR3 runs to 15 residues. After removal of 2 bases from V and 7 bases from J, the junction contained 9 bases not matched to a gene. CDR3 DNA sequence: TGTGCCAGCAGTTTACAAGGCGGGAGGGCGGGGGAGCAGTACTTC. Amino acids: CASSLQGGRAGEQYF.

With regard to this clone: This sample includes further DNA sequences coding for the same CDR3. V gene TRBV7-2 combines with J gene TRBJ1-4; D gene ambiguous. CDR3 length: 14 residues. V lost 5 bases and J 3 bases, leaving 10 bases between the germline ends. CDR1 is SGHTA and CDR2 is FQGNSA in the germline V gene. The CDR3 is CASSRGRANEKLFF. The CDR3, as DNA: TGTGCCAGCAGCCGAGGACGGGCTAATGAAAAACTGTTTTTT.

The rearrangement joins TRBV19 to TRBJ2-1; 7 bases line up with TRBD2. V trimming: 1 base; J trimming: 4 bases; junction bases outside the gene matches: 4. Germline-derived CDR1 and CDR2 are LNHDA and SQIVND (reference sequence). The CDR3 totals 15 residues. CDR3 in amino acids: CASSIVSGFYNEQFF. DNA of the CDR3: TGTGCCAGTAGTATAGTTAGCGGGTTTTACAATGAGCAGTTCTTC.

The rearrangement uses TRBV28 and TRBJ1-2, with TRBD1 identical over 7 bases. Germline CDR1 reads MDHEN; CDR2 reads SYDVKM. CDR3 length: 13 amino acids. V gave up 3 bases and J gave up 8 bases; unmatched junction bases: 6. CDR3 coding DNA: TGTGCCAGCAGTTTTCCCCCGGGACAGGGCTACACCTTC. The encoded protein is CASSFPPGQGYTF.

This chain joins TRBV9 and TRBJ2-5; no reliable D call. Germline V gene data show CDR1 as SGDLS and CDR2 as YYNGEE. CDR3 length: 14 residues. V lost 1 base and J lost 0, with 7 bases in between. The CDR3 DNA follows: TGTGCCAGCAGCGTAACCGGCCACCAAGAGACCCAGTACTTC. Translated: CASSVTGHQETQYF.

The chain carries TRBV6-1 and TRBJ1-4; the D is unclear. The CDR3 is 11 residues long. Trimming stripped 7 bases from V and 4 bases from J, with 4 bases between. Germline loops: CDR1 MNHNS, CDR2 SASEGT. CDR3 sequence: CASTLNEKLFF. DNA for the CDR3: TGTGCCAGCACCCTTAATGAAAAACTGTTTTTT.

V is TRBV19 and J is TRBJ1-4; D may be TRBD1 (5 bases). With 6 bases removed from V and 4 bases from J, the gap between germline ends came to 12 bases. Germline-derived CDR1 and CDR2 are LNHDA and SQIVND (reference sequence). The CDR3 totals 14 residues. This chain's CDR3 is CASSEGTHNEKLFF. Here the CDR3 DNA reads TGTGCCAGTAGCGAAGGGACTCATAATGAAAAACTGTTTTTT.

The rearrangement links TRBV11-2 to TRBJ1-4; unclear D gene. Germline V gene data show CDR1 as SGHAT and CDR2 as FQNNGV. This CDR3 is built from 16 residues. V dropped 6 bases and J dropped 11 bases, with 25 bases sitting between them. The CDR3 protein is CASSSPGQSHGRKLFF. The CDR3 bases are TGTGCCAGCAGTTCCCCCGGGCAGTCCCACGGAAGGAAACTGTTTTTT.

This clone was seen a handful of times. The rearrangement joins TRBV6-5 to TRBJ1-1; maybe TRBD1 (5 bases). V was clipped by 8 bases and J by 4 bases, with 11 bases between them. Germline values: CDR1 MNHEY, CDR2 SVGAGI. The CDR3 is 12 residues long. The CDR3 region is CASQGGSTEAFF. The CDR3 region has the DNA TGTGCCAGCCAGGGAGGGTCCACTGAAGCTTTCTTT.

This rearrangement joins TRBV18 to TRBJ1-5; no firm D call. CDR1 KGHSH and CDR2 LQKENI come from the germline V gene. V lost 0 bases and J 0 bases, leaving 6 bases between the germline ends. The CDR3 contains 15 residues. The CDR3 reads CASSPPKGSNQPQHF. The CDR3 DNA reads as TGTGCCAGCTCACCACCGAAGGGTAGCAATCAGCCCCAGCATTTT.